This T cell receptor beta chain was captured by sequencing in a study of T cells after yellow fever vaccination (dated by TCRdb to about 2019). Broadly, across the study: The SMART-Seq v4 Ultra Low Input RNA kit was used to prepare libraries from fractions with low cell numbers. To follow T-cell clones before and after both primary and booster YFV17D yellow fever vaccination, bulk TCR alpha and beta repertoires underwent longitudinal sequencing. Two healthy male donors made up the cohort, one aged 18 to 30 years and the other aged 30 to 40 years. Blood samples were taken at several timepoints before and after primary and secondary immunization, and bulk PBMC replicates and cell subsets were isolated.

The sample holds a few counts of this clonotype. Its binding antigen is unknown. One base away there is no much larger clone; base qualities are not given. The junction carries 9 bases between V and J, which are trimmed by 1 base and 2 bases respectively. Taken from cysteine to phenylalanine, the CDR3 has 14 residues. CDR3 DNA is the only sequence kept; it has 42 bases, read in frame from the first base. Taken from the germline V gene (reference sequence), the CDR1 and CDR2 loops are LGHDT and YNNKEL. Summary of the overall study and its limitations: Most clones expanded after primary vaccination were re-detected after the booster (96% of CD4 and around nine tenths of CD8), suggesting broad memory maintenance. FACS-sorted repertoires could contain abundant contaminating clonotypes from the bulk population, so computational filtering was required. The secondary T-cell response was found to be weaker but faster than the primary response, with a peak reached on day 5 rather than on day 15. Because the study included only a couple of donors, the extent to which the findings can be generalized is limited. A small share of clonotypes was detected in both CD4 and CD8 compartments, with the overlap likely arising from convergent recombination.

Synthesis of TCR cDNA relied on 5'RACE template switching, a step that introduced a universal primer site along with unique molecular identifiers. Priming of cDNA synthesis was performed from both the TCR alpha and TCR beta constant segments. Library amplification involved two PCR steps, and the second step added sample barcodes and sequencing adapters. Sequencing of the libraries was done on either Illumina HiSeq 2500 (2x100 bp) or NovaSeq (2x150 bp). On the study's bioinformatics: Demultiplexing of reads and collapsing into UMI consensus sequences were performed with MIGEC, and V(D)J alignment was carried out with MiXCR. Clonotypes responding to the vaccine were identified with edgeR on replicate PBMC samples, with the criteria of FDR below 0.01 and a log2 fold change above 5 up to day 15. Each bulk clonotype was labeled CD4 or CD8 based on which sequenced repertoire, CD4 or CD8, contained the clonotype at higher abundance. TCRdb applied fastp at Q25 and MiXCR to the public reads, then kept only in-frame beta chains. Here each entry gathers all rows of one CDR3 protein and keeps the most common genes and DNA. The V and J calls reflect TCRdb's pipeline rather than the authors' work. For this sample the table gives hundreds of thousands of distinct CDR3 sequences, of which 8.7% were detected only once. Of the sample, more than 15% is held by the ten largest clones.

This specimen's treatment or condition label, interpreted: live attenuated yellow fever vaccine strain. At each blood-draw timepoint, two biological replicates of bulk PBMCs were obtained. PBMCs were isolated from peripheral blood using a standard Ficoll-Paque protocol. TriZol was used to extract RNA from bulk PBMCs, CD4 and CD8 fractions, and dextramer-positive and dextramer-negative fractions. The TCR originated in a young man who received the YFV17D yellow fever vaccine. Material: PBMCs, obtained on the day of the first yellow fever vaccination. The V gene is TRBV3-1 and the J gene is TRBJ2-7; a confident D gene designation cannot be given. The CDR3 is CASSQVNTAYEQYF. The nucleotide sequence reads TGTGCCAGCAGCCAAGTAAACACCGCCTACGAGCAGTACTTC.